This T cell receptor beta chain comes out of a study of T cells in Graves' hyperthyroidism and ophthalmopathy. The CDR3 is 13 amino acids. The V and J ends lost 1 base and 7 bases respectively, with 11 bases between them. In germline, CDR1 is GTSNPN, CDR2 SVGIG (reference sequence). Those patients with uncontrolled infection, other autoimmune disease, pregnancy or lactation were excluded. Diagnosing involved the use of clinical symptoms, serum thyroxine and TRAb, thyroid ultrasound and orbital computed tomography. This clonotype was recorded many times. Its antigen is currently unknown. RNA transcripts yielded amplified TCR beta CDR3 regions. The study used the HTBI primer set for a first-round RT-PCR of the TCR CDR3. In TCRdb, the multiplex PCR reads were re-called with MiXCR into one record per CDR3 protein. The data hold approximately 690,000 distinct CDR3 sequences, with about 14% observed a single time.

Study results and caveats: Blood also carried most thyroid clonotypes expanded above 0.001.

The chain is built from TRBV30 and TRBJ1-5; D ambiguous. Sequences were obtained from blood. The receptor's source is a woman aged 45-65 years with Graves' ophthalmopathy. The CDR3 spells CAWSGQAGQPQHF. The CDR3, as DNA: TGTGCCTGGAGTGGTCAGGCGGGGCAGCCCCAGCATTTT.